This T cell receptor beta chain was observed in a study of blood T cell repertoires in COVID-19. Study in general: T cells, B-cell-depleted T cells, or PBMCs provided the cDNA or gDNA that served as material.

J lost 3 bases, V lost 6 bases, and 3 bases had no gene match. CDR3 length equals 14 residues. The V gene's germline CDR1 is SEHNR and CDR2 FQNEAQ (reference sequence). In the study's own analysis: For nucleated cells, counts were estimated from reference gene primer amplification. Repertoires were generated with immunoSEQ multiplex PCR, while TCRdb's copy carries only in-frame clones and drops some. The V and J calls and the clone size are those of that table, but D and trimming were determined from the DNA. The sample lists about 320,000 clones; 86% were seen once. The sample taken for sequencing was peripheral blood. The TCR comes from a woman between 45 and 65 years old with acute or convalescent COVID-19. The chain links TRBV7-9 to TRBJ2-5; the match to TRBD2 covers 11 bases. As DNA, the CDR3 is TGTGCCAGCAGGCAGGGACTAGCGGAAGAGACCCAGTACTTC. It translates to CASRQGLAEETQYF.